A selection of T cell receptor beta chains follows, all from one sample in a study of CD8+ T cells in alopecia areata. The assay was immunoSEQ multiplex PCR, and TCRdb's table has in-frame clones only and misses some. The repertoire holds roughly 76,000 clones, around 30% seen once, with about 15% in the top ten. Here the sequenced sample was CD8+ T cells sorted from blood, taken at week 4, from a patient treated with tofacitinib. The receptors stem from a human donor with alopecia areata. The conserved cysteine and the conserved F or W are not part of the CDR3 here.

cdr3_aa v_call
ASSHGQGETEAF TRBV7-9
ASSLDLPGPYGYT TRBV5-1
SVAPRASGKETQY TRBV29-1
ATRTNTEAF TRBV19
ASSPTGVEQY TRBV7-2
ASSSGPTYYEQY TRBV27
ASRFSHGEQF TRBV19
ASSGSDWQF TRBV9
ASSSPGTYYEQY TRBV5-1
SARRGRETQY TRBV29-1
ASSLVGQGRSYEQY TRBV7-8